This TCR beta chain was sequenced for a study of CD8 T cells in Susac syndrome. Recently defined diagnostic criteria for definite or probable disease were fulfilled by Susac syndrome patients. This CDR3 region has 14 residues. V lost 3 bases and J lost 2; bases outside the gene matches: 6. Per the germline V gene, CDR1 is DFQATT and CDR2 is SNEGSKA (reference sequence). After extraction with the RNeasy kit, about 0.45 to 1 ug of the RNA was reverse transcribed using random hexamers. Each CDR3 protein gets one entry after TCRdb re-called the immunoSEQ multiplex PCR reads with MiXCR. In the table there are over 150,000 distinct CDR3 sequences, more than 95% of which are singletons.

The gene calls are TRBV20-1 and TRBJ2-7; TRBD2 matches 8 bases. The sequence was collected from a human donor with Susac syndrome. Input material: CD4+ T cells from PBMCs. The CDR3 DNA reads TGCAGTGCTAGTCTAGCGGGCCGGACCTACGAGCAGTACTTC. Its translation: CSASLAGRTYEQYF.